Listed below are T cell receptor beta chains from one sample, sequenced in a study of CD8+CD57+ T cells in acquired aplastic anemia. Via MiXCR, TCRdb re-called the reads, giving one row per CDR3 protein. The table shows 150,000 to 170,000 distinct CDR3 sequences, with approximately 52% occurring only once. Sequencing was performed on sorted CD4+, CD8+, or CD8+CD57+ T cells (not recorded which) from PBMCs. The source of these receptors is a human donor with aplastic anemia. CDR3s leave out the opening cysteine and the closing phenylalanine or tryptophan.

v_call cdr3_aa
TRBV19 ASSMQRGNEQF
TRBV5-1 ASSLADGRVEAF
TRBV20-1 SASSLAGGRTDTQY
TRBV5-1 ASSLQTSGGAYEQY
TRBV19 ASSTSFLAGNYNEQF
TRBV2 ASSVGYSYNSPLH
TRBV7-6 ASSLLGGGTGGDGYT
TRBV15 ATSRGRSSYNEQF
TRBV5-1 ASSLEGQGGRGYT
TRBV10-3 AISATDHSNYGYT
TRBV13 ASSTSTGKGYT
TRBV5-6 ASSWGAGGGQPQH
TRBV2 ASSTTSVTVSQY
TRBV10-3 AIKGQRAVEQY